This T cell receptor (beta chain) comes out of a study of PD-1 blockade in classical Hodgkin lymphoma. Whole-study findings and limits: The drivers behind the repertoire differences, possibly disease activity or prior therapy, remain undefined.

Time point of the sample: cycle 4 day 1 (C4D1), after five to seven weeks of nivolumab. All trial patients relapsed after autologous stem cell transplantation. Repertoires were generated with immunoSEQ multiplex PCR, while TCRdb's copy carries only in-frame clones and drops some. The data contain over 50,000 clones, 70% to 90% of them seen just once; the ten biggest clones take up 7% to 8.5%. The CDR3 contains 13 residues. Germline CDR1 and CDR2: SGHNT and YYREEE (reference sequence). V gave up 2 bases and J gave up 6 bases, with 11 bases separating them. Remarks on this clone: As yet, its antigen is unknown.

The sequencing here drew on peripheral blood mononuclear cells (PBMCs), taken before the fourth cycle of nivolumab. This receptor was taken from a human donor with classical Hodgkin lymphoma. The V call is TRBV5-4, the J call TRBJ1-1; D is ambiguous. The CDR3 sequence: CASSLGPEPEAFF. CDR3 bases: TGTGCCAGCAGCTTAGGTCCGGAACCTGAAGCTTTCTTT.